The T cell receptor beta chain described here comes from a study of cytomegalovirus exposure and HLA in healthy donors (dated by TCRdb to 2016 to 2017). Notes on the research overall: An earlier analysis of several hundred of the donors reported 250 to 300 Gb of sequence data and approximately 120 million unique TCR beta sequences obtained from approximately 180 million T cells. Donor age, sex, ethnicity and CMV serostatus were compiled together with the repertoire data. Every repertoire in the discovery cohort had been generated on one and the same sequencing platform. Rather than drawing on any new phenotypic data, the later analysis identified candidate immune exposures from TCR beta sequences and the way those sequences occurred across donors. A later genetic analysis used genome-wide SNP genotypes for about 60% of the roughly 700 donors, treating that subset as a discovery cohort. Using immunosequencing, the study profiled T cell repertoires from 640 or so subjects and related those repertoires to cytomegalovirus serostatus. An earlier analysis of approximately 630 of the donors applied high-throughput TCR beta sequencing to assess whether each TCR beta V gene segment acted as functional or pseudogenic. Roughly five DR-DQ haplotypes were handled as single units for association and clustering, since linkage in the cohort was strong. To predict cytomegalovirus infection status, the study combined high-throughput TCR immunosequencing, statistical association of individual TCRs with disease status, and machine learning. On average, around 200,000 unique TCR beta nucleotide sequences were sequenced per donor among roughly 430 genotyped donors of the cohort, with roughly 20% of those sequences being non-productive. Class I and class II HLA loci were covered by the typing at four-digit resolution. Besides the first cohort of under 700 subjects, a separate validation cohort made up of roughly 130 different subjects was used. Approximately 310 gigabases of sequencing data and some 85 million unique TCR sequences were included in an early release covering about 620 HLA-typed donors. The study was designed to test whether signatures of past pathogen exposure could be identified by cataloging public T cell receptors. Of the roughly 400 genotyped donors, 65% to 90% were placed in the genetic ancestry cluster associated with self-reported Caucasian donors. A later analysis re-examined previously published TCR beta repertoires from around 670 donors and added high-resolution HLA genotyping to investigate patterns of TCR occurrence. Typing coverage varied by locus: roughly 620-640 donors for A, B, C, DRB1 and DQB1; some 520 for DQA1; over 600 for DPA1; approximately 490 for DPB1.

The cohort consisted of fewer than 700 healthy bone marrow donors. At the time of sampling, all cohort members were nominally healthy, though unrecorded immune exposures were likely present. The donor tested CMV seronegative, placing the donor among the roughly 340 seronegative members of the cohort. Each donor provided a peripheral blood sample, and peripheral blood mononuclear cells were used for TCR beta sequencing. The Qiagen DNeasy Blood Extraction Kit was used to extract genomic DNA from the blood cell samples. Per the germline V gene, SGHRS is the CDR1 and YFSETQ is the CDR2. V and J are trimmed by 2 bases and 0 bases, and the gene matches miss 7 bases of the junction. Measured from the cysteine to the phenylalanine, the CDR3 is 17 residues long. Only CDR3 DNA is held: 51 bases, read in frame from base 1. Preparation of the library involved the immunoSEQ multiplex PCR assay. For the multiplex PCR, a mixture combining 60 forward primers for TCR Vbeta segments and 13 reverse primers for TCR Jbeta segments was used. The CDR3 region of rearranged TCR beta genes was amplified from genomic DNA by a multiplex PCR assay. The Illumina HiSeq System was used to sequence the amplified TCR beta libraries as 87-base-pair reads. From the authors' description of their analysis: A later analysis tallied around 87 million unique TCR beta chains across the 610 or so repertoires, and about 12 million of those chains were shared by two or more donors. Raw reads were error-corrected and collapsed into unique sequences by a nearest-neighbor algorithm in which closely related sequences were merged to remove PCR and sequencing errors. Alignment of CDR3 sequences to IMGT reference sequences was used to assign V, D and J gene segments. For a sequence to be retained, a match of at least six nucleotides was required to both a V gene segment and a J gene segment. A rearrangement was called productive if the CDR3 had no stop codons and remained in frame with V and J, and every other rearrangement was called non-productive. Following IMGT convention, CDR3 was defined as the stretch from the second conserved V-encoded cysteine to the conserved J-encoded phenylalanine. The earlier analysis of some 600 of the donors excluded sequences that lacked an unambiguous match to a single V gene segment. In an earlier analysis of 450 to 750 of the donors, a V segment was called functional when productive rearrangements were above 56.7%, and segregating when the standard deviation between donors exceeded 5%. A statistical classification framework was built to diagnose cytomegalovirus status from the catalog of TCR beta chain sequences. V and J gene assignment, in a later analysis, came from comparing TCR nucleotide sequences with IMGT/GENE-DB human TR gene sequences. In a later analysis, CDR3 sequences and most-parsimonious VDJ recombination scenarios were assigned using the TCRdist pipeline. In a later analysis, every TCR beta chain was defined by the combination of its CDR3 amino acid sequence and its V-gene family, and reads without a unique V-gene family were dropped. In a later analysis, several hundred highly shared, low-generation-probability nucleotide sequences were removed to address suspected cross-contamination and a sequencing artifact. For each public chain, a later analysis derived a clonal expansion index from normalized ranks of inferred template counts within each repertoire. Generation probabilities in a later analysis came from a VDJ recombination model fitted to out-of-frame rearrangements, and those results were checked against IGoR. A later analysis scored TCR-TCR, TCR-HLA and TCR-CMV co-occurrence with hypergeometric tests, applying a repertoire-size bias correction to TCR pairs. In a later analysis, false discovery rates were estimated by permuting HLA or CMV assignments 20 times. A later analysis grouped co-occurring TCRs with DBSCAN, adding TCRdist sequence similarity when clustering within HLA-allele-positive subsets. Repertoires with fewer than 30,000 or more than 120,000 public chains, plus five repertoires with anomalous nucleotide sharing, were excluded from co-occurrence clustering. In its TCRdb copy, this immuneACCESS table keeps in-frame sequences only and misses some clones. Where compared with another copy, unresolved V genes explain less than half of these, and the others have no known cause. V, J and clone size derive from that table, while D and trimming were established from the DNA sequence. Present in this sample are 130,000 or so clones, approximately 71% of which were seen just once. About 3% of the sample is in the top ten clones.

General findings and caveats noted by the study authors: In a later analysis, about 17,000 TCR beta sequences were associated with specific HLA alleles at a false discovery rate of 0.05. Linkage disequilibrium might explain the correlated functional status among segregating V segments, but an unknown experimental factor could not be excluded. In a later genetic analysis, fewer N-insertions in productive TCRs were reported among donors in an Asian-associated ancestry cluster than the roughly 670-donor mean. Because the 87-base-pair reads could not distinguish some IMGT-functional V segments, including TRBV6-2 and TRBV6-3, those segments were excluded. The authors suggested that the approach could potentially be generalized to other disease states and immunological phenotypes. A total of roughly 160 TCR beta chains were listed by the study as associated with cytomegalovirus. An association between a missense DCLRE1C variant and V-gene and J-gene trimming of TCR beta chains was found in a later genetic analysis and replicated in an independent cohort. Several of the top co-occurrence clusters appeared to be linked to parvovirus B19, influenza, CMV and Epstein-Barr virus, according to a later analysis. Because HLA typing was unavailable for some donors at each locus, only the typed subset was used in association tests. When HLA alleles, especially DR and DQ, strongly co-occurred, TCR associations were difficult to assign to individual alleles. A few of the identified cytomegalovirus-associated TCR beta chains were confirmed in vitro to be specific for cytomegalovirus antigens. The sequencing pipeline was judged likely to have produced a cluster of highly shared sequence variants as a technical artifact. A later analysis found that most CMV-associated TCR beta chains appeared HLA-restricted, with HLA associations seemingly driven largely by CMV exposure. Approximately 18 rarely observed V segments, including chromosome 9 orphons, were excluded from the earlier analysis of approximately 600 of the donors because counts were too low. A further reported finding was that TCR beta sequences accurately predicted the HLA-A and HLA-B alleles for most subjects in the first cohort. The classifier was reported to diagnose cytomegalovirus status with high specificity and sensitivity in both the original cohort and the validation cohort. In a later analysis, HLA-associated TCR beta chains showed more clonal expansion and lower generation probabilities than non-associated chains that were equally common. For the cohort, immune exposure information was limited to CMV serostatus. In an earlier analysis of more than 500 of the donors, most TCR beta V segments appeared in productive rearrangements about 90% or about 30% of the time, broadly matching IMGT annotations. The cohort was sequenced for TCR beta chains only, and without alpha or paired-chain data the features that could be detected were limited. The presence/absence analyses assumed that sequencing depth was roughly uniform across donors, and that assumption may not be true. Across donors, most TCR sequences were observed very rarely, whereas some public TCRs were present in many individuals. A later analysis found that TCR association rates varied across HLA loci, with DRB1 alleles showing the most associated TCRs and HLA-C alleles the fewest.

About this clone itself: There is no known antigen for this receptor. Base qualities are not at hand, and no much larger clone is one base apart.

The receptor comes from a man in his forties in good health and CMV-seronegative. The specimen sequenced was PBMCs. The rearranged segments are TRBV5-1 and TRBJ2-1; 8 junctional bases match TRBD1. The DNA reads TGCGCCAGCAGCTTTTCTCCGGACAGGGCCTCCTACAATGAGCAGTTCTTC. Its protein is CASSFSPDRASYNEQFF.